Listed below are T cell receptor beta chains from one sample, sequenced in a study of T-cell memory formation after mild COVID-19. TCRdb analysed the 5' RACE reads with MiXCR anew, one entry per CDR3 protein. The sample records approximately 400,000 distinct CDR3 sequences, roughly 26% being singletons. Sequencing input: PBMCs or a T cell subset sorted from them (not recorded which). These TCRs come from an adult woman who had mild COVID-19 (a few samples of this study predate the infection). Cell type and time point are not known. CDR3s include the opening cysteine and the closing phenylalanine or tryptophan. D genes are given only for firm matches. Size is omitted from some rows. Given values are once, few, many or a class for expanded clones.

j_gene | v_gene | abundance | d_gene | CDR3aa | CDR3nt
TRBJ2-7 | TRBV3-1 | few | - | CASSETRGRAYEQYF | TGTGCCAGCAGCGAAACGCGGGGAAGGGCCTACGAGCAGTACTTC
TRBJ2-7 | TRBV15 | - | TRBD1 | CATSRSVRDRGTYEQYF | TGTGCCACCAGCAGGAGTGTCCGGGACAGGGGCACCTACGAGCAGTACTTC
TRBJ2-7 | TRBV29-1 | - | - | CSVDFGDYEQYF | TGCAGCGTAGACTTTGGGGACTACGAGCAGTACTTC
TRBJ2-1 | TRBV7-9 | - | - | CASSLAGRTAGEQFF | TGTGCCAGCAGCTTAGCAGGCAGGACAGCTGGTGAGCAGTTCTTC
TRBJ2-5 | TRBV5-1 | many | - | CASSGERGRLQETQYF | TGCGCCAGCAGCGGGGAACGGGGTAGGCTTCAAGAGACCCAGTACTTC
TRBJ2-7 | TRBV7-8 | - | TRBD1 | CASSLGTGGALSEQYF | TGTGCCAGCAGCCTCGGGACAGGGGGGGCTTTAAGCGAGCAGTACTTC
TRBJ2-1 | TRBV30 | - | - | CAWRRNPSNEQFF | TGTGCCTGGAGAAGGAATCCTAGTAATGAGCAGTTCTTC
TRBJ2-7 | TRBV5-1 | once | TRBD1 | CASVLRPGTVGLYEQYF | TGCGCCAGCGTGCTCCGACCCGGGACAGTGGGGTTATACGAGCAGTACTTC
TRBJ1-2 | TRBV12-3/TRBV12-4 | few | - | CASSAVGTDYGYTF | TGTGCCAGCAGTGCCGTGGGGACGGACTATGGCTACACCTTC
TRBJ2-7 | TRBV5-1 | few | TRBD2 | CASSLGPIAGATYEQYF | TGCGCCAGCAGCTTGGGGCCGATAGCGGGGGCCACCTACGAGCAGTACTTC
TRBJ2-7 | TRBV11-2 | many | TRBD1 | CASSLDYGTGQYF | TGTGCCAGCAGCTTAGATTACGGGACAGGGCAATACTTC
TRBJ2-5 | TRBV12-3/TRBV12-4 | - | - | CASSLVSKGETQYF | TGTGCCAGCAGTTTAGTCTCTAAGGGAGAGACCCAGTACTTC
TRBJ2-3 | TRBV20-1 | few | TRBD2 | CSARGASGVTDTQYF | TGCAGTGCTAGGGGGGCTAGCGGGGTCACAGATACGCAGTATTTT
TRBJ1-2 | TRBV20-1 | - | - | CSARGTETPNYGYTF | TGCAGTGCTAGGGGAACAGAAACCCCCAACTATGGCTACACCTTC
TRBJ2-1 | TRBV24-1 | - | - | CATSDPTGSGDEQFF | TGTGCCACCAGTGATCCAACAGGGTCGGGAGATGAGCAGTTCTTC
TRBJ2-3 | TRBV24-1 | - | TRBD2 | CATSDLETLAGGLPDTQYF | TGTGCCACCAGTGATTTGGAAACTTTAGCGGGAGGCCTCCCAGATACGCAGTATTTT
TRBJ2-7 | TRBV24-1 | few | - | CATSDRGLSSEEQYF | TGTGCCACCAGTGATAGAGGGCTTTCCTCGGAGGAGCAGTACTTC
TRBJ2-7 | TRBV20-1 | - | TRBD2 | CSARDRTSGGEQYF | TGCAGTGCTAGAGACCGGACTAGCGGGGGCGAGCAGTACTTC
TRBJ1-5 | TRBV12-3/TRBV12-4 | - | TRBD1 | CASSLWAGGVQPQHF | TGTGCCAGCAGTTTATGGGCAGGGGGCGTTCAGCCCCAGCATTTT
TRBJ1-6 | TRBV27 | - | - | CASSIQDPNSPLHF | TGTGCCAGCAGTATACAGGACCCTAATTCACCCCTCCACTTT
TRBJ2-5 | TRBV20-1 | few | - | CSARAQETQYF | TGCAGTGCTAGAGCTCAAGAGACCCAGTACTTC
TRBJ2-7 | TRBV7-8 | - | TRBD1 | CASSPRRTGLYEQYF | TGTGCCAGCAGCCCTCGAAGGACAGGGCTCTACGAGCAGTACTTC
TRBJ2-1 | TRBV10-3 | - | - | CAIKPDGQHNEQFF | TGTGCCATCAAACCTGACGGACAGCACAATGAGCAGTTCTTC
TRBJ2-3 | TRBV3-1 | - | TRBD1 | CASSNGQVRTDTQYF | TGTGCCAGCAGCAACGGACAGGTCCGCACAGATACGCAGTATTTT
TRBJ2-3 | TRBV12-3/TRBV12-4 | many | - | CASSTSGTDTQYF | TGTGCCAGCAGCACCAGCGGTACAGATACGCAGTATTTT
TRBJ1-1 | TRBV5-1 | few | TRBD1 | CASSLQGASTEAFF | TGCGCCAGCAGCTTACAGGGGGCGAGCACTGAAGCTTTCTTT
TRBJ2-3 | TRBV5-4 | few | - | CASSPGPRPSTDTQYF | TGTGCCAGCAGCCCCGGTCCCAGGCCTAGCACAGATACGCAGTATTTT
TRBJ1-2 | TRBV12-3/TRBV12-4 | - | - | CASSLTAGVYGYTF | TGTGCCAGCAGTTTAACTGCGGGGGTCTATGGCTACACCTTC
TRBJ2-1 | TRBV7-9 | - | TRBD2 | CASSSFTSGGASEQFF | TGTGCCAGCAGCTCGTTTACTAGCGGGGGGGCCAGTGAGCAGTTCTTC
TRBJ2-3 | TRBV20-1 | - | - | CSARDFAGPDTQYF | TGCAGTGCTAGAGATTTTGCAGGGCCAGATACGCAGTATTTT
TRBJ1-1 | TRBV4-3 | - | TRBD1 | CASSQRTHRGWGTEAFF | TGCGCCAGCAGCCAACGGACCCACAGGGGTTGGGGCACTGAAGCTTTCTTT
TRBJ1-5 | TRBV4-2 | - | - | CASSQDGSNQPQHF | TGTGCCAGCAGCCAAGATGGAAGCAATCAGCCCCAGCATTTT
TRBJ1-1 | TRBV6-6 | - | TRBD1 | CASRGQGTGNTEAFF | TGTGCCAGCAGAGGCCAAGGGACAGGGAACACTGAAGCTTTCTTT
TRBJ2-4 | TRBV5-1 | - | TRBD2 | CASRAGLADALAKNIQYF | TGCGCCAGCAGGGCGGGACTAGCGGACGCTCTAGCCAAAAACATTCAGTACTTC
TRBJ2-7 | TRBV4-3 | - | - | CASSQRLYEQYF | TGCGCCAGCAGCCAGCGACTCTACGAGCAGTACTTC
TRBJ2-5 | TRBV7-9 | many | - | CASSFGVRRETQYF | TGTGCCAGCAGCTTCGGCGTCCGACGGGAGACCCAGTACTTC
TRBJ1-1 | TRBV5-1 | few | - | CASSLYGTGAFF | TGCGCCAGCAGCTTGTATGGGACCGGAGCTTTCTTT
TRBJ1-2 | TRBV20-1 | few | - | CSARDPEGWEYGYTF | TGCAGTGCTAGAGATCCCGAAGGGTGGGAATATGGCTACACCTTC
TRBJ2-1 | TRBV5-1 | few | - | CASSPGAAGNDEQFF | TGCGCCAGCAGCCCGGGGGCAGCGGGGAATGATGAGCAGTTCTTC
TRBJ2-2 | TRBV24-1 | - | - | CATSDWDLKGSTGELFF | TGTGCCACCAGTGATTGGGACCTCAAAGGAAGCACCGGGGAGCTGTTTTTT
TRBJ2-2 | TRBV12-3/TRBV12-4 | - | - | CASRTRAKTTGELFF | TGTGCCAGCAGGACTAGAGCCAAAACCACCGGGGAGCTGTTTTTT